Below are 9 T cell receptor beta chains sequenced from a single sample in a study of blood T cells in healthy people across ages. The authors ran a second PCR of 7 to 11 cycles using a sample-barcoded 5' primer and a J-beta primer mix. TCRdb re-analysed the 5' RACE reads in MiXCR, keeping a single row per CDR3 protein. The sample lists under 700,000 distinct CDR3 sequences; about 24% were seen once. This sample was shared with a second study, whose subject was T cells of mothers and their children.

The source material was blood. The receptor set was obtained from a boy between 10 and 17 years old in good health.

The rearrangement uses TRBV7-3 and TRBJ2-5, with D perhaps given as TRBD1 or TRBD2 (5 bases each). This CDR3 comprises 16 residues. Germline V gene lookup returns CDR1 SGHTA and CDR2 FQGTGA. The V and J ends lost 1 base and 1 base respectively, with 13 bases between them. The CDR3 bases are TGTGCCAGCAGCTTAAGTGGGACCCCAGGCCAAGAGACCCAGTACTTC. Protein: CASSLSGTPGQETQYF.

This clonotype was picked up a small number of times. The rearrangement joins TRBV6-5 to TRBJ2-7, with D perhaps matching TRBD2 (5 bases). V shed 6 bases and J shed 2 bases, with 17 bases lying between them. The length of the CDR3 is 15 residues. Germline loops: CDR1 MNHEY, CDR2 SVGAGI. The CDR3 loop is CASSPLRGPPYEQYF. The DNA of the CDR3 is TGTGCCAGCAGCCCCCTTCGGGGTCCTCCCTACGAGCAGTACTTC.

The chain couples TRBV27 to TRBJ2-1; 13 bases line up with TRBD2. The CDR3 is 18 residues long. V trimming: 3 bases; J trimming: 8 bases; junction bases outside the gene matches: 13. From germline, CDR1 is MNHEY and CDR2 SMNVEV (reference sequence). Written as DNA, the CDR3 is TGTGCCAGCAGTTTGAACCCGAGGAGGACTAGCGGGAGATATGAGCAGTTCTTC. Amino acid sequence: CASSLNPRRTSGRYEQFF.

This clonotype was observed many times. In nucleotides, the CDR3 is TGTGCCAGCAGTTTCGGACAGTACTACGAGCAGTACTTC. Amino acid sequence: CASSFGQYYEQYF. The rearrangement uses TRBV12-3 or TRBV12-4 and TRBJ2-7, with D perhaps matching TRBD1 (6 bases). The CDR3 length is 13 residues. The V and J ends lost 3 bases and 3 bases respectively, with 9 bases between them.

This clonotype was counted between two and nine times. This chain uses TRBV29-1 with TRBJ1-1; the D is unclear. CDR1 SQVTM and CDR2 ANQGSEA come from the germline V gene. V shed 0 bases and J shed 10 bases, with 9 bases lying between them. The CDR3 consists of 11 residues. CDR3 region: CSVEEVRRAFF. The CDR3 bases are TGCAGCGTTGAAGAAGTTCGGCGAGCTTTCTTT.

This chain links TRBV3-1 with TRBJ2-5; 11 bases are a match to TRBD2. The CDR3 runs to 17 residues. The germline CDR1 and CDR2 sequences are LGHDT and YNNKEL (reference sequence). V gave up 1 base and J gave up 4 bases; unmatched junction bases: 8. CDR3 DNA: TGTGCCAGCAGCCAAGTAGCGGGAGGGCCGGGTGGAGAGACCCAGTACTTC. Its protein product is CASSQVAGGPGGETQYF.

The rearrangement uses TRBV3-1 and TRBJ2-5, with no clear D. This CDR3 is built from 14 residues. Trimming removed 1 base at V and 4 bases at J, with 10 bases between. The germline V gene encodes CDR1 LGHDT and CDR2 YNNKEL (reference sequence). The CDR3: CASSQAGFVETQYF. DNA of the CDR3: TGTGCCAGCAGCCAAGCAGGTTTTGTAGAGACCCAGTACTTC.

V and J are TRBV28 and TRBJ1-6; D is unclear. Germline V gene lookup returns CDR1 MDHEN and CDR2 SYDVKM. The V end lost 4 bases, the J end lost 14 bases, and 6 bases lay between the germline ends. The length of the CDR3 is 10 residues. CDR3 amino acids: CASSSLSLHF. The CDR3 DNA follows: TGTGCCAGCAGTTCATTATCCCTCCACTTT.

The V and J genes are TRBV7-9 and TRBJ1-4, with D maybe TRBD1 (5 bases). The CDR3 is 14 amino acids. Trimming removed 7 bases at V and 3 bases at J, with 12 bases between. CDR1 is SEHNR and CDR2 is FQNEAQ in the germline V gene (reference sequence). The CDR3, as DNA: TGTGCCAGCACCACAGGCCGTTCTAATGAAAAACTGTTTTTT. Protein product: CASTTGRSNEKLFF.